The entry below describes one T cell receptor beta chain. Its antigen is not identified. This sample was included in a study of Ad26.COV2.S vaccination and SARS-CoV-2 variants. Study results and caveats: The study found higher spike-specific TCR breadth in vaccine than placebo recipients. Analyses that measured TCR breadth and depth may have underestimated total T cell responses. Comparable non-spike TCR breadth was observed in vaccine and placebo recipients. Breadth, reportedly substantial, characterized the spike-specific CD8+ and CD4+ T cell responses after vaccination.

The germline V gene has CDR1 SGDLS and CDR2 YYNGEE. The germline V and J ends were trimmed by 4 bases and 6 bases, with 14 bases remaining between them. The CDR3 sequence is 14 residues long. Some clones are missing from TCRdb's copy, which holds only in-frame ones; the method was immunoSEQ multiplex PCR. The sample shows 75,000 to 100,000 clones, 82% of them seen only once. Sequences were derived from peripheral blood, sampled after recovery from COVID-19. The sequence was collected from a human donor who had recovered from COVID-19. This chain joins TRBV9 and TRBJ1-5; D perhaps matches TRBD1 (5 bases). CDR3 protein: CASSRDSLAQPQHF. For the CDR3, the DNA is TGTGCCAGCAGCAGAGACAGCTTAGCTCAGCCCCAGCATTTT.